Presented here are 27 T cell receptor beta chains from one specimen sequenced in a study of tumor-infiltrating lymphocytes in primary liver carcinoma. A primer matching the constant region was used to make TCR beta cDNA from approximately 520 ng of total RNA. Slightly modified ARM-PCR, run as three nested multiplex PCR rounds, produced the TCR beta libraries. Rounds one and two of PCR, each of 10 cycles, were primed with TRBV1-TRBV30 forward primers and a C-beta reverse primer. TCRdb recomputed calls from the multiplex PCR reads with MiXCR, one row per CDR3 protein. The sample yields fewer than 350,000 distinct CDR3 sequences, almost 65% seen once. Germline DNA was extracted alongside blood RNA, which was obtained from unsorted whole blood. The source material was peripheral blood. The receptors stem from a man aged 40-49 years with primary liver carcinoma and hepatitis B virus infection.

Details on this clonotype: This may arise from a read error, as a much more abundant clone is one base away. This chain connects TRBV30 to TRBJ2-1; D unclear. CDR3 size: 13 residues. V lost 2 bases, J lost 7 bases, and 12 bases lay in between. The germline gives CDR1 GTSNPN, CDR2 SVGIG (reference sequence). This CDR3 reads CAWSTHCENEQFF. CDR3 nucleotides: TGTGCCTGGAGTACTCATTGCGAAAATGAGCAGTTCTTC.

The rearrangement joins TRBV14 to TRBJ2-2; possibly TRBD2 for D (6 bases). V was shortened by 1 base and J by 2 bases, with 11 bases between the two germline ends. CDR1 and CDR2 from the germline V gene are SGHDN and FVKESK. This CDR3 is built from 16 residues. This chain's CDR3 is CASSQGLATNTGELFF. Here the CDR3 DNA reads TGTGCCAGCAGCCAAGGGCTAGCGACTAACACCGGGGAGCTGTTTTTT.

This clonotype was counted only a few times. CDR3 protein: CASRIRGDGNSPLHF. The CDR3 region has the DNA TGTGCCAGCAGGATCAGGGGTGATGGGAATTCACCCCTCCACTTT. The chain couples TRBV12-3 or TRBV12-4 to TRBJ1-6; maybe TRBD1 (6 bases). Trimming removed 6 bases from V and 7 bases from J, with 16 bases in between. This CDR3 region has 15 residues.

The count of this clonotype is one. The CDR3, as DNA: TGCGCCAGCACGCCAGCTCCGAACACCGGGGAGCTGTTTTTT. It encodes CASTPAPNTGELFF. The chain couples TRBV5-1 to TRBJ2-2; D is ambiguous. Between the trimmed V and J ends, which lost 6 bases and 0 bases, there was a span of 9 bases. Germline V CDR1 and CDR2: SGHRS, YFSETQ. The CDR3 length is 14 residues.

Comment on this clonotype: This may arise from a read error, as a much more abundant clone is one base away. The chain joins TRBV4-2 to TRBJ2-7; unclear D gene. Germline V gene sequence: CDR1 LGHNA, CDR2 YNFKEQ. CDR3 length: 13 residues. For the CDR3, the DNA is TGTGCCAGCAGCCAAGCTCGGTCCTACGATCAGTACTTC. Translated: CASSQARSYDQYF.

About this clonotype itself: A much larger clone sits a single nucleotide away, making a read error possible. The chain combines TRBV6-5 with TRBJ2-5; 7 positions match TRBD2. The V segment lost 10 bases and the J segment 3 bases; nucleotides outside the gene matches: 14. Germline V CDR1 and CDR2: MNHEY, SVGAGI. CDR3 size: 15 residues. The CDR3 coding sequence is TGTGCCATCGCAAACGTCGGGGAGGGAAAAGAGACCCAGTACTTC. Protein sequence: CAIANVGEGKETQYF.

Remarks on this clonotype: Given a much more abundant clone one base away, this may be a read error. This sequence joins TRBV6-5 and TRBJ2-7; no clear D. The V end lost 2 bases, the J end lost 2 bases, and 13 bases lay between the germline ends. The CDR3 loop spans 15 amino acids. Germline V gene data show CDR1 as MNHEY and CDR2 as SVGAGI. The CDR3 region is CASSYIDSITYEQYF. The DNA of the CDR3 is TGTGCCAGCAGTTACATAGATAGCATTACCTACGAGCAGTACTTC.

This clonotype was picked up many times. V is TRBV13 and J is TRBJ2-1; 12 nucleotides align to TRBD1. CDR3 size: 18 residues. J was trimmed by 0 bases and V by 6 bases; bases with no gene match: 9. Germline V CDR1 and CDR2: PRHDT, FYEKMQ (reference sequence). The CDR3 protein is CASRVGTGGLSSYNEQFF. CDR3 in DNA: TGTGCCAGCAGAGTAGGGACAGGGGGCCTAAGCTCCTACAATGAGCAGTTCTTC.

This chain joins TRBV10-2 and TRBJ1-5, with 9 bases fitting TRBD1. The CDR3 extends over 17 amino acids. Germline loops: CDR1 WSHSY, CDR2 SAAADI. With 0 bases clipped from V and 5 bases from J, the junction kept 8 bases outside the gene matches. CDR3 loop: CASSESGLGDRDQPQHF. CDR3 in DNA: TGCGCCAGCAGTGAGTCGGGGTTGGGGGACAGGGATCAGCCCCAGCATTTT.

In its sample, this clonotype was seen a few times. The chain recombines TRBV14 with TRBJ1-4; D is unclear. The CDR3 loop spans 13 amino acids. The V end lost 3 bases, the J end lost 8 bases, and 10 bases lay between the germline ends. Germline V gene data show CDR1 as SGHDN and CDR2 as FVKESK. CDR3 DNA sequence: TGTGCCAGCAGCCAGGGTGGAAGGGAAAAACTGTTTTTT. Amino acid sequence: CASSQGGREKLFF.

The chain is built from TRBV11-2 and TRBJ2-2, with D unclear. With 0 bases removed from V and 1 base from J, the gap between germline ends came to 6 bases. CDR1 is SGHAT and CDR2 is FQNNGV in the germline V gene. The CDR3 extends over 15 amino acids. The CDR3 DNA reads TGTGCCAGCAGCTTAGACGATTTGAACACCGGGGAGCTGTTTTTT. Its translation: CASSLDDLNTGELFF. Filled out from reference TRBV11-2 and TRBJ2-2, the complete variable domain reads EAGVAQSPRYKIIEKRQSVAFWCNPISGHATLYWYQQILGQGPKLLIQFQNNGVVDDSQLPKDRFSAERLKGVDSTLKIQPAKLEDSAVYLCASSLDDLNTGELFFGEGSRLTVL.

A note on this clonotype: At one boundary the junction diverges from the germline segment, which might be a read error. The chain is built from TRBV11-1 and TRBJ2-1, with D uncertain. The CDR3 is made up of 14 amino acids. Germline V gene data show CDR1 as SGHAT and CDR2 as FQDESV (reference sequence). As DNA, the CDR3 is TGTACCAGCAGCTTGCAGATCAGGAACAATGAGCAGTTCTTC. This sequence encodes CTSSLQIRNNEQFF.

The CDR3 spells CASSNTRFTVTQYF. The CDR3 region has the DNA TGTGCCAGCAGTAATACCCGGTTCACGGTGACCCAGTACTTC. V and J are TRBV11-2 and TRBJ2-5; D is undetermined. V was pared by 6 bases and J by 7 bases, with 18 bases between. Germline CDR1 and CDR2: SGHAT and FQNNGV. The CDR3 has 14 amino acids.

Details on this clonotype: The junction differs from germline at one of its ends, possibly a read error. J is TRBJ2-7 and V is TRBV5-1; a possible D gene is TRBD2 (7 bases). From germline, CDR1 is SGHRS and CDR2 YFSETQ. The CDR3 has 16 amino acids. CDR3 sequence (DNA): TGCGCCAGTAGCTTGGTTTCGGGGGGCAGTTCCTACGAGCAGTACTTC. Protein product: CASSLVSGGSSYEQYF.

A note on this clonotype: It may be a read error: a sequence one base away is much more abundant. This chain connects TRBV10-2 to TRBJ2-3; unclear D gene. The CDR3 loop spans 12 amino acids. V was trimmed by 7 bases and J by 0 bases, leaving 5 bases between them. Germline lookup yields CDR1 WSHSY and CDR2 SAAADI. CDR3 in DNA: TGCGCCAGCAAAACTAGCACAGATACGCAGTATTTT. This encodes CASKTSTDTQYF.

The V and J genes are TRBV14 and TRBJ2-1; 11 bases match TRBD2. Per germline, CDR1 SGHDN and CDR2 FVKESK. Losses at the gene ends were 9 bases for V and 7 bases for J; bases not matched to a gene: 14. The CDR3 extends over 16 amino acids. CDR3 nucleotides: TGTGCCAGTAGCTCCCTATTAGCGGGAGGGCCGAATGAGCAGTTCTTC. Its protein product is CASSSLLAGGPNEQFF.

With regard to this clonotype: A much larger clone sits a single nucleotide away, making a read error possible. The chain carries TRBV12-3 or TRBV12-4 and TRBJ1-5; 8 positions match TRBD1. This CDR3 comprises 17 residues. In DNA, the CDR3 is TGTGCCAGCAGTTTACCCCTCGGACAGGGCGGCAATAAGCCCCAGCATTTT. Its protein is CASSLPLGQGGNKPQHF.

This chain links TRBV12-3 or TRBV12-4 with TRBJ2-7, with 7 bases fitting TRBD2. The V segment lost 6 bases and the J segment 7 bases; nucleotides outside the gene matches: 12. The CDR3 is 14 amino acids. CDR3 DNA sequence: TGTGCCAGCAGGCTCGGTAGCGGGTCTTTGGAGCAGTACTTC. Translation gives CASRLGSGSLEQYF.

This clonotype was detected a few times. Likely a read error: the CDR3 ends without its conserved phenylalanine or tryptophan. It is unclear where the CDR3 begins or ends on the DNA, so no DNA is shown, and the CDR3 is as TCRdb lists it. The chain combines TRBV11-3 with TRBJ2-3; the listed D gene, TRBD1, was not tested against the DNA. The CDR3 is 15 amino acids long, termini counted. CDR1 is SGHNT, CDR2 YENEEA, per germline. CDR3 region: CASSPGEGPTDTQYI.

A note on this clonotype: An end of the junction does not agree with germline; a read error may underlie this. The chain recombines TRBV6-1 with TRBJ1-1; unclear D gene. The CDR3 totals 12 residues. Germline CDR1 MNHNS, CDR2 SASEGT. The CDR3 bases are TGTGTCAGCAGAATCACCACCGTGGGGGCTTTCTTT. Translating gives CVSRITTVGAFF.

This clonotype showed up just a few times. This rearrangement joins TRBV4-2 to TRBJ2-7; 7 positions match TRBD1. J was trimmed by 6 bases and V by 0 bases; bases with no gene match: 11. The CDR3 is 16 amino acids. Germline V gene sequence: CDR1 LGHNA, CDR2 YNFKEQ. The CDR3 nucleotides read TGTGCCAGCAGCCAAGATCGGCGGTTCGAGGGGGCCGAGCAGTACTTC. This translates into CASSQDRRFEGAEQYF.

J is TRBJ2-1 and V is TRBV6-5; 8 bases map to TRBD1. CDR3 size: 14 residues. The trim removed 2 bases at V and 7 bases at J, leaving 4 bases unmatched. CDR1 MNHEY and CDR2 SVGAGI come from the germline V gene. CDR3 in amino acids: CASSYDRGNNEQFF. DNA of the CDR3: TGTGCCAGCAGTTACGACAGGGGTAATAATGAGCAGTTCTTC.

Remarks on this clonotype: A read error may be the cause here, since a much bigger clone is one base away. The V call is TRBV10-3, the J call TRBJ2-7, with TRBD1 matching 7 bases. CDR1 and CDR2 from the germline V gene are ENHRY and SYGVKD. CDR3 length: 14 residues. CDR3 nucleotides: TGTGCCATCAGTGTAGGGGGCTTCGGCTACGTGCAGTACTTC. This translates into CAISVGGFGYVQYF.

Remarks on this clonotype: Because the CDR3's place on the DNA is in doubt, the DNA is left out and the CDR3 is given as listed by TCRdb. The V and J genes are TRBV29-1 and TRBJ2-7; the table's D call of TRBD1 was not tested on the DNA. Germline V gene sequence: CDR1 SQVTM, CDR2 ANQGSEA. Both ends counted, the CDR3 spans 12 residues. The CDR3 loop reads CSVGQGAYEQSF.

Concerning this clonotype itself: One end of the junction fails to match germline, which may point to a read error. V and J are TRBV5-5 and TRBJ2-1; D unclear. The length of the CDR3 is 13 residues. Germline V gives CDR1 SGHKS, CDR2 YYEKEE (reference sequence). CDR3 bases: TGTGCCAGCAGCTTGTTCTTCCCGAATGAGCACTTCTTC. It is translated as CASSLFFPNEHFF.

Turning to this clonotype: Since a much larger clone is just one base distant, this may be a read error. The rearrangement links TRBV5-1 to TRBJ2-7; no reliable D call. The CDR3 totals 13 residues. The germline V and J ends were trimmed by 2 bases and 7 bases, with 13 bases remaining between them. Germline V CDR1 and CDR2: SGHRS, YFSETQ. CDR3: CASSFEGNREQYF. The CDR3 DNA reads as TGCGCCAGCAGCTTTGAAGGAAATCGAGAGCAGTACTTC.

Comment on this clonotype: A read error may be the cause here, since a much bigger clone is one base away. The chain links TRBV29-1 to TRBJ2-1, with 8 bases fitting TRBD1. The CDR3 length is 11 residues. Germline values: CDR1 SQVTM, CDR2 ANQGSEA. CDR3 protein: CSVHRGNEQLF. In nucleotides, the CDR3 is TGCAGCGTTCACAGGGGGAATGAGCAGCTCTTC.